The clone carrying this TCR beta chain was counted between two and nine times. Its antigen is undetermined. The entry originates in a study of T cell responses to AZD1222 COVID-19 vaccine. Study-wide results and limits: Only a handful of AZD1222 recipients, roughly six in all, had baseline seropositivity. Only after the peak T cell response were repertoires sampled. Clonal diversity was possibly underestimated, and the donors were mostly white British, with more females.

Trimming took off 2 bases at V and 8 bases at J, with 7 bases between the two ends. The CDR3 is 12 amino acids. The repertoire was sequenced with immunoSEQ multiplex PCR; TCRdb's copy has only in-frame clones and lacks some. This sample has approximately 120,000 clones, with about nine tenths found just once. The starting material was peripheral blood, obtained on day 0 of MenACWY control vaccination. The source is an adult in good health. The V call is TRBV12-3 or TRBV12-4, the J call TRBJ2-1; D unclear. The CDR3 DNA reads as TGTGCCAGCAGTTTATTACGGCATGAGCAGTTCTTC. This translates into CASSLLRHEQFF.